The source of this TCR beta chain is a study of T cells after yellow fever vaccination. Findings and limits, study-wide: Reappearing after the booster were most of the clones from primary vaccination (approximately 96% CD4, 88% CD8). The secondary T-cell response peaked on day 5, not day 15, but was weaker.

V dropped 0 bases and J dropped 7 bases, with 24 bases sitting between them. Germline loops: CDR1 LGHNA, CDR2 YSLEER. CDR3 length: 19 amino acids. 5'RACE template switching generated TCR cDNA, adding a universal primer site and UMIs. TCRdb used MiXCR to reprocess the 5' RACE reads, holding one entry per CDR3 protein. The top ten clones hold roughly 25% of a sample with over 300,000 distinct CDR3 sequences, over 4% of them seen once. This clonotype came up a few times. As yet, its antigen is unknown. This chain uses TRBV4-3 with TRBJ1-4, with D uncertain. The sequence was obtained from a man aged 18-30 years who received the YFV17D yellow fever vaccine. The starting material was PBMCs, obtained 5 days after the yellow fever booster vaccination. CDR3 in DNA: TGCGCCAGCAGCCAAGATAGTATAACACAGATCCCCCTCGGTGAAAAACTGTTTTTT. This sequence encodes CASSQDSITQIPLGEKLFF.